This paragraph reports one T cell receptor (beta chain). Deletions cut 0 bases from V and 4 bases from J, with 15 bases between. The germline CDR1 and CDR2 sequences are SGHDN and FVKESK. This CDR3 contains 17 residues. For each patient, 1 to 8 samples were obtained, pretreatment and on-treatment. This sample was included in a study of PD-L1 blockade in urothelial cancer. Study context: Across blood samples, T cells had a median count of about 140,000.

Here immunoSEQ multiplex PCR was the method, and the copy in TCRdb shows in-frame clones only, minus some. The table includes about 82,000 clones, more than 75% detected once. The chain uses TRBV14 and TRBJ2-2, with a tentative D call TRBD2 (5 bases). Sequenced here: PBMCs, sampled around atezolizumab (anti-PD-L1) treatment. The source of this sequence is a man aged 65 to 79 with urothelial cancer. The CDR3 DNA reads TGTGCCAGCAGCCAAGATTGGGCTAGCTCGGGCACCGGGGAGCTGTTTTTT. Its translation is CASSQDWASSGTGELFF.